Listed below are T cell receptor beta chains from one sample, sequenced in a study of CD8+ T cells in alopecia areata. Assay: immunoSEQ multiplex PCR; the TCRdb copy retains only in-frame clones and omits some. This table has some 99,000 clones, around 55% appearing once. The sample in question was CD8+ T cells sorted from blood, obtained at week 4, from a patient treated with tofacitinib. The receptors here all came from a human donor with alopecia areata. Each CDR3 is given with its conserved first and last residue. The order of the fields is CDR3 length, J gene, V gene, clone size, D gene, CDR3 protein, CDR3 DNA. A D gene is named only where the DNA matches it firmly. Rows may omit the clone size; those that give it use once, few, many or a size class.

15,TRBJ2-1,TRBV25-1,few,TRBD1,CASSDRDSSYNEQFF,TGTGCCAGCAGTGATCGGGACAGCTCCTACAATGAGCAGTTCTTC
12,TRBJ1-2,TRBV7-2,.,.,CASSSQAQDYTF,TGTGCCAGCAGCTCACAGGCACAGGACTACACCTTC
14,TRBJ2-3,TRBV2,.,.,CASSELAGTDTQYF,TGTGCCAGCAGTGAGCTAGCCGGCACAGATACGCAGTATTTT
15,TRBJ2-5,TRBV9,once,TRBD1,CASSLRGLGQETQYF,TGTGCCAGCAGCCTCAGGGGGCTTGGGCAAGAGACCCAGTACTTC
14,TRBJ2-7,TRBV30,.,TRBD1,CAWGPGTGGDEQYF,TGTGCCTGGGGACCCGGGACAGGGGGCGATGAGCAGTACTTC
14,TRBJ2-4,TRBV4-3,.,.,CASSQDRGGDIQYF,TGCGCCAGCAGCCAAGACAGGGGAGGGGACATTCAGTACTTC
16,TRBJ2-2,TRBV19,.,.,CASSIDLRDWSGELFF,TGTGCCAGTAGTATAGATCTCCGGGATTGGTCCGGGGAGCTGTTTTTT
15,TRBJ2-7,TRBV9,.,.,CASSVGGSDSYEQYF,TGTGCCAGCAGCGTAGGGGGTAGCGACTCCTACGAGCAGTACTTC
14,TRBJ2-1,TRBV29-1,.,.,CSAPRSSSYNEQFF,TGCAGCGCCCCGCGTTCGAGCTCCTACAATGAGCAGTTCTTC
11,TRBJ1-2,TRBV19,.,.,CASTPGYGYTF,TGTGCCAGTACCCCTGGGTATGGCTACACCTTC
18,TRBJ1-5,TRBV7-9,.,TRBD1,CASSSAGGTGVGNQPQHF,TGTGCCAGCAGCTCCGCCGGAGGGACAGGGGTGGGCAATCAGCCCCAGCATTTT
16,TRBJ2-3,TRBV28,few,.,CASSLLAGSASGGQYF,TGTGCCAGCAGTTTATTGGCGGGTTCAGCGTCGGGTGGGCAGTATTTT
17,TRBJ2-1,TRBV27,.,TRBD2,CASSRIATSGVGNEQFF,TGTGCCAGCAGTCGCATCGCCACTAGCGGGGTTGGTAACGAGCAGTTCTTC
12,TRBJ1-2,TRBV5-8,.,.,CASSLWTWSYTF,TGTGCCAGCAGCTTGTGGACCTGGAGCTACACCTTC
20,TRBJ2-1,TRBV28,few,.,CASSRLDRVLRGRAIDEQFF,TGTGCCAGCAGTCGACTTGACAGGGTTCTACGGGGGAGGGCCATAGATGAGCAGTTCTTC
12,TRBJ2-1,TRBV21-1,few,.,CASSKVGDEQFF,TGTGCCAGCAGCAAAGTAGGGGATGAGCAGTTCTTC
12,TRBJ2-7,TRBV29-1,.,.,CSVETGSYEQYF,TGCAGCGTTGAGACAGGTTCCTACGAGCAGTACTTC
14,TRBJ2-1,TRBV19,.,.,CASSTLSSYNEQFF,TGTGCCAGTAGTACTTTAAGCTCCTACAATGAGCAGTTCTTC
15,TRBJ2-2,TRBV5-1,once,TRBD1,CASSLGQGSTGELFF,TGCGCCAGCAGCTTAGGACAGGGAAGCACCGGGGAGCTGTTTTTT
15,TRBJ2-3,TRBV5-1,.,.,CASSLGGQNTDTQYF,TGCGCCAGCAGCTTGGGTGGACAGAACACAGATACGCAGTATTTT
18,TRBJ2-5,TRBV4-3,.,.,CASSQFRTTQTGQETQYF,TGCGCCAGCAGCCAATTCCGGACTACTCAAACCGGTCAAGAGACCCAGTACTTC
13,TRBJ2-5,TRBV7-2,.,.,CASSPGPTETQYF,TGTGCCAGCAGCCCCGGCCCGACAGAGACCCAGTACTTC
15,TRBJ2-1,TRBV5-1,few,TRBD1,CASSPTGSSYNEQFF,TGCGCCAGCAGCCCGACAGGGAGCTCCTACAATGAGCAGTTCTTC
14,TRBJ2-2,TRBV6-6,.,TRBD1,CASTGRGHVGELFF,TGTGCCAGCACTGGCAGGGGGCATGTCGGGGAGCTGTTTTTT
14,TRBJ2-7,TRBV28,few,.,CASRDTGPGDEQYF,TGTGCCAGCAGGGACACAGGCCCGGGGGACGAGCAGTACTTC
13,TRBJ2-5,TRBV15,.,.,CATTDREKETQYF,TGTGCCACAACAGACAGAGAGAAAGAGACCCAGTACTTC
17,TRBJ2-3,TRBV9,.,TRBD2,CASSVASASGYEDTQYF,TGTGCCAGCAGCGTAGCATCGGCTAGCGGGTATGAAGATACGCAGTATTTT
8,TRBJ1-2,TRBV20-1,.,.,CSARGAGF,TGCAGTGCTAGAGGGGCCGGGTTC
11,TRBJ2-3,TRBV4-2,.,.,CASSQGDTQYF,TGTGCCAGCAGCCAGGGGGATACGCAGTATTTT
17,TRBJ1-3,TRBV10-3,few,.,CAISESVVRGFGNTIYF,TGTGCCATCAGTGAGTCGGTGGTCAGGGGCTTTGGAAACACCATATATTTT
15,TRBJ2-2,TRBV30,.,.,CAWRWDGPNTGELFF,TGTGCCTGGAGATGGGACGGACCGAACACCGGGGAGCTGTTTTTT
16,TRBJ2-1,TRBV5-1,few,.,CASSLAGVSSYNEQFF,TGCGCCAGCAGCTTGGCCGGTGTAAGCTCCTACAATGAGCAGTTCTTC
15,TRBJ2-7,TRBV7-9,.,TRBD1,CASSWAGDRAHEQYF,TGTGCCAGCAGCTGGGCGGGTGACAGGGCCCACGAGCAGTACTTC
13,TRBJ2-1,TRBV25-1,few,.,CASSEEGAFEQFF,TGTGCCAGCAGTGAGGAGGGGGCCTTTGAGCAGTTCTTC
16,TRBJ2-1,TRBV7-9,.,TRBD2,CASSLATSGNGNEQFF,TGTGCCAGCAGCTTAGCGACTAGCGGGAATGGTAATGAGCAGTTCTTC
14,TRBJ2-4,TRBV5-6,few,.,CASSFSVAKNIQYF,TGTGCCAGCAGCTTCTCGGTAGCCAAAAACATTCAGTACTTC
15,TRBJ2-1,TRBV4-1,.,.,CASSQDVGDYNEQFF,TGCGCCAGCAGCCAAGACGTGGGGGACTACAATGAGCAGTTCTTC